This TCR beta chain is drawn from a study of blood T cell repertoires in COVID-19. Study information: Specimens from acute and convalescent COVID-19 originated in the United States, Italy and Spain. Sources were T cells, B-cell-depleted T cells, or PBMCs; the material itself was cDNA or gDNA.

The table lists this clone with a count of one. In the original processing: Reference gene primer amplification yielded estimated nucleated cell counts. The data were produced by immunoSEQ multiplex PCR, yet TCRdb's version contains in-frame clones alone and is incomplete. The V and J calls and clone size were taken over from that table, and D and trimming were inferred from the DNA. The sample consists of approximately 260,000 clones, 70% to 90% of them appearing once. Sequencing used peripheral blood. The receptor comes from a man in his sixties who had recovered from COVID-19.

CDR3 in amino acids: CASSIGQGYNQPQHF. CDR3 coding DNA: TGTGCCAGTAGTATTGGGCAGGGGTACAATCAGCCCCAGCATTTT. V usage is TRBV19 and J usage is TRBJ1-5; tentatively, D is TRBD1 (6 bases). This CDR3 contains 15 residues. Germline values: CDR1 LNHDA, CDR2 SQIVND (reference sequence). V dropped 3 bases and J dropped 3 bases, with 12 bases sitting between them.